This T cell receptor (beta chain) originates from a study of technical replicates of blood from a few donors (dated by TCRdb to the late 2010s). The germline V gene sets CDR1 to SNHLY and CDR2 to FYNNEI. The V and J ends are trimmed by 1 base and 7 bases, leaving 14 bases between them. Counted from cysteine to phenylalanine, this CDR3 has 14 amino acids. The DNA shown is the 42-base CDR3, in frame from base 1. Of note for this clone: Its antigen remains undetermined. No base quality values were provided; no much bigger clone lies one nucleotide off.

The protocol used for the library was the immunoSEQ multiplex PCR assay. In TCRdb, the immuneACCESS table is reduced to in-frame sequences with V and J assigned. These tables do not hold every clone; where another copy was compared, an unresolved V gene accounts for under half, and the others remain unexplained. The sample table contains 65,000 to 95,000 clones; only one count was recorded for 97% of them. 0.18% of the sample rests with the top ten. This TCR was recovered from a human donor in good health. The chain employs TRBV2 and TRBJ2-7; the D gene is perhaps TRBD1, from 5 matching bases. The specimen was T cells isolated from PBMCs. The encoded CDR3 is CASSEGTTLREQYF. The sequenced DNA is TGTGCCAGCAGTGAAGGGACAACCCTACGAGAGCAGTACTTC. Outside the CDR3, residues come from the reference TRBV2 and TRBJ2-7 proteins, so the full variable domain is: EPEVTQTPSHQVTQMGQEVILRCVPISNHLYFYWYRQILGQKVEFLVSFYNNEISEKSEIFDDQFSVERPDGSNFTLKIRSTKLEDSAMYFCASSEGTTLREQYFGPGTRLTVT.